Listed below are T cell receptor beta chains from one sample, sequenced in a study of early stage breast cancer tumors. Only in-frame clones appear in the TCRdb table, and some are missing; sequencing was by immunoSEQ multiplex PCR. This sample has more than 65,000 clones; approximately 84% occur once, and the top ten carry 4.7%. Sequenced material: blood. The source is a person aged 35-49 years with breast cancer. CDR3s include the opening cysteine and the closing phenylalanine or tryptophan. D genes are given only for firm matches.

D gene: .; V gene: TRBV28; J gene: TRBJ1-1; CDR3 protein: CASSSMPRSGKAFF; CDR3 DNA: TGTGCCAGCAGTTCCATGCCCCGGTCGGGTAAAGCTTTCTTT
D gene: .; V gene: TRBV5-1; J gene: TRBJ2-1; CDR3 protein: CASSLMASSYNEQFF; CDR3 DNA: TGCGCCAGCAGCTTGATGGCGAGCTCCTACAATGAGCAGTTCTTC
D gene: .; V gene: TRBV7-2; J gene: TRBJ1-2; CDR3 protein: CASSLAQTYGYTF; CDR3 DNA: TGTGCCAGCAGCTTAGCACAAACCTATGGCTACACCTTC
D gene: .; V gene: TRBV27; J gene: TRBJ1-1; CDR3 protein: CASSLTGNTEAFF; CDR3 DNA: TGTGCCAGCAGTCTGACCGGGAACACTGAAGCTTTCTTT
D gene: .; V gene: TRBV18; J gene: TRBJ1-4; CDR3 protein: CASSRGNEKLFF; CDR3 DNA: TGTGCCAGCTCACGAGGGAATGAAAAACTGTTTTTT
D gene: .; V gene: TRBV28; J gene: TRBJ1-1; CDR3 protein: CASSLWDPPGAFF; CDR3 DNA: TGTGCCAGCAGTTTATGGGACCCCCCTGGGGCTTTCTTT
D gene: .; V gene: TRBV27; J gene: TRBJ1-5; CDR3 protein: CASARGNQPQHF; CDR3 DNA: TGTGCCAGCGCCAGGGGCAATCAGCCCCAGCATTTT
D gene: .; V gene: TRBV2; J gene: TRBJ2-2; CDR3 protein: CASRLATGELFF; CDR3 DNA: TGTGCCAGCAGATTAGCGACCGGGGAGCTGTTTTTT
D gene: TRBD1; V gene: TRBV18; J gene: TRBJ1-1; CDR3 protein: CASSPTGLNTEAFF; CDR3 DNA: TGTGCCAGCTCACCGACAGGGCTGAACACTGAAGCTTTCTTT
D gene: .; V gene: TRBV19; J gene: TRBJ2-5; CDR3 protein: CASSPQGRETQYF; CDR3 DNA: TGTGCCAGTAGTCCACAGGGACGGGAGACCCAGTACTTC
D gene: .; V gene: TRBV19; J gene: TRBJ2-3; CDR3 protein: CASSIDPGGLVGADTQYF; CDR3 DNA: TGTGCCAGTAGTATAGACCCAGGAGGCCTAGTCGGGGCAGATACGCAGTATTTT
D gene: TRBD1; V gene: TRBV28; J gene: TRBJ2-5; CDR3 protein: CASKTGKETQYF; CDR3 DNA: TGTGCCAGTAAGACAGGGAAAGAGACCCAGTACTTC
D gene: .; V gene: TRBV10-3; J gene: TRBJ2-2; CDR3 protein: CAIRGVENTGELFF; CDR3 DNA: TGTGCCATCAGAGGGGTTGAGAACACCGGGGAGCTGTTTTTT
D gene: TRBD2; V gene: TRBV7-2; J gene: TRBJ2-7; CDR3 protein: CASNLGLAGSEQYF; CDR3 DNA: TGTGCCAGCAACCTCGGTCTAGCGGGTTCCGAGCAGTACTTC
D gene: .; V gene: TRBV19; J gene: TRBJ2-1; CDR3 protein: CASSRGNEQFF; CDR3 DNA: TGTGCCAGTAGTAGGGGCAATGAGCAGTTCTTC
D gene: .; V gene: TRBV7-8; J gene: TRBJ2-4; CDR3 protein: CASSLAGTQNIQYF; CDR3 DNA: TGTGCCAGCAGCTTAGCCGGGACACAAAACATTCAGTACTTC
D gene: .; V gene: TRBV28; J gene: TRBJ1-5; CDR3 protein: CASSLDGSGQPQHF; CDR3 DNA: TGTGCCAGCAGTTTAGACGGGTCCGGTCAGCCCCAGCATTTT
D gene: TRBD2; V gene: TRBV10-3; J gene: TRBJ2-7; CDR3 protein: CAISEGGRAYEQYF; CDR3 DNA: TGTGCCATCAGTGAGGGCGGGAGGGCCTACGAGCAGTACTTC
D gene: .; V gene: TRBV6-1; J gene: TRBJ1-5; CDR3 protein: CASSTQGGGNQPQHF; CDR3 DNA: TGTGCCAGCAGTACACAAGGGGGAGGGAATCAGCCCCAGCATTTT
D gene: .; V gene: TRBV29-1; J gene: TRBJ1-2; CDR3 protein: CSAAGTHNYGYTF; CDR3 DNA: TGCAGCGCCGCCGGGACACATAACTATGGCTACACCTTC